A single sample is the source of the 30 T cell receptor beta chains below, sequenced in a study of T cell responses to AZD1222 COVID-19 vaccine. Assay: immunoSEQ multiplex PCR; the TCRdb copy retains only in-frame clones and omits some. The sample lists about 92,000 clones; around 89% were seen once. The sequencing here drew on peripheral blood, taken on day 0 of AZD1222 vaccination. Receptors were obtained from an adult in good health.

The CDR3 loop is CASRDSAGDRTGELFF. The CDR3 DNA sequence: TGTGCCAGCAGGGACTCTGCGGGAGATCGTACCGGGGAGCTGTTTTTT. V gene TRBV28 combines with J gene TRBJ2-2; 7 nucleotides match TRBD2. Germline lookup yields CDR1 MDHEN and CDR2 SYDVKM. The CDR3 length is 16 residues. V was pared by 6 bases and J by 5 bases, with 12 bases of the junction left unmatched.

The chain employs TRBV30 and TRBJ1-4; D gene unclear. There are 15 residues in the CDR3. The germline V gene has CDR1 GTSNPN and CDR2 SVGIG (reference sequence). Between the trimmed V and J ends, which lost 5 bases and 0 bases, there was a span of 13 bases. The CDR3 DNA is TGTGCCTGGGGTCCCGGGCGGGCAACTAATGAAAAACTGTTTTTT. This gives the protein CAWGPGRATNEKLFF.

The V call is TRBV6-1, the J call TRBJ2-7; D remains ambiguous. V lost 3 bases and J 3 bases, leaving 15 bases between the germline ends. The germline V gene has CDR1 MNHNS and CDR2 SASEGT. The CDR3 covers 15 residues. The DNA of the CDR3 is TGTGCCAGCAGTGAGCAGAAAGGGCGCATCTACGAGCAGTACTTC. It translates to CASSEQKGRIYEQYF.

The V gene is TRBV6-5, the J gene TRBJ2-7, with 7 positions matching TRBD1. V shed 3 bases and J 2 bases; nucleotides not matched to a gene: 4. The CDR3 totals 14 residues. Germline loops: CDR1 MNHEY, CDR2 SVGAGI. The CDR3 sequence is CASSYMTGTYEQYF. The CDR3, as DNA: TGTGCCAGCAGTTATATGACAGGGACCTACGAGCAGTACTTC.

This clone has a single count. The V and J genes are TRBV15 and TRBJ1-3, with D perhaps matching TRBD1 (5 bases). The germline V gene encodes CDR1 LNHNV and CDR2 YYDKDF (reference sequence). The CDR3 extends over 15 amino acids. Trimming pared 0 bases from V and 0 bases from J, leaving 6 bases between. This chain's CDR3 is CATSRDGGSGNTIYF. The CDR3, as DNA: TGTGCCACCAGCAGAGATGGGGGCTCTGGAAACACCATATATTTT.

The V gene is TRBV24-1, the J gene TRBJ2-2; TRBD1 agrees at 9 bases. J gave up 5 bases and V 4 bases, and 10 bases lay outside the gene matches. The germline gives CDR1 KGHDR, CDR2 SFDVKD. This CDR3 contains 17 residues. This CDR3 is CATSEPGQGRGTGELFF. In DNA, the CDR3 is TGTGCCACCAGTGAACCCGGACAGGGGCGAGGTACCGGGGAGCTGTTTTTT.

The J gene is TRBJ2-7, the V gene TRBV13, with TRBD1 matching over 7 bases. The CDR3 contains 14 residues. With V trimmed by 4 bases and J by 3 bases, 6 bases remained unmatched. The germline V gene encodes CDR1 PRHDT and CDR2 FYEKMQ (reference sequence). CDR3 amino acids: CASSSPGQSYEQYF. CDR3 sequence (DNA): TGTGCCAGCAGCTCGCCGGGACAGAGCTACGAGCAGTACTTC.

The gene calls are TRBV2 and TRBJ2-5; TRBD2 matches 11 bases. V dropped 8 bases and J dropped 5; count of bases not matched to a gene: 10. This CDR3 region has 15 residues. Germline V gives CDR1 SNHLY, CDR2 FYNNEI. CDR3: CASRATSGMGETQYF. DNA of the CDR3: TGTGCCAGCCGAGCGACTAGCGGGATGGGGGAGACCCAGTACTTC.

This clone came up once. The chain combines TRBV5-1 with TRBJ1-4; weak D call: TRBD1 (6 bases). Germline assignment: CDR1 SGHRS and CDR2 YFSETQ. The CDR3 spans 15 residues. V was cut by 4 bases and J by 5 bases, with 15 bases left in between. In DNA, the CDR3 is TGCGCCAGCAGCCGCTTCGCAGGGGTAAATGAAAAACTGTTTTTT. This encodes CASSRFAGVNEKLFF.

This clone was seen once. The chain uses TRBV24-1 and TRBJ1-5; TRBD1 agrees at 8 bases. The CDR3 length is 14 residues. Germline-derived CDR1 and CDR2 are KGHDR and SFDVKD. J gave up 3 bases and V 5 bases, and 2 bases lay outside the gene matches. The CDR3 nucleotides are TGTGCCACCAGTGGACAGGGGTCCAATCAGCCCCAGCATTTT. Encoded protein: CATSGQGSNQPQHF.

This clone has just one count. The chain has TRBV4-1 and TRBJ1-3; 7 nucleotides agree with TRBD1. Per the germline V gene, CDR1 is MGHRA and CDR2 is YSYEKL. This CDR3 has 16 amino acids. V shed 5 bases and J 4 bases; nucleotides not matched to a gene: 11. The CDR3 loop reads CASSSTGASGGNTIYF. DNA for the CDR3: TGCGCCAGCAGCTCTACAGGGGCAAGCGGGGGAAACACCATATATTTT.

The chain has TRBV20-1 and TRBJ1-5; D possibly corresponds to TRBD1 (5 bases). Trimming cost V 3 bases and J 7 bases, with 16 bases left between them. The CDR3 totals 14 residues. The germline V gene has CDR1 DFQATT and CDR2 SNEGSKA (reference sequence). CDR3 coding DNA: TGCAGTGCTAGTAGGCCAGGGAGTTTGCAGCCCCAGCATTTT. Protein: CSASRPGSLQPQHF.

V and J are TRBV28 and TRBJ1-2; 7 nucleotides agree with TRBD1. Trimming took 6 bases from V and 7 from J; bases not matched to a gene: 5. The CDR3 is 12 residues long. Looked up from germline, CDR1 is MDHEN and CDR2 is SYDVKM. The CDR3 region has the DNA TGTGCCAGCAGCGACAGGGTTGCTGGCTACACCTTC. It specifies CASSDRVAGYTF.

The chain combines TRBV2 with TRBJ2-5; TRBD1 agrees at 11 bases. J gave up 2 bases and V 6 bases, and 5 bases lay outside the gene matches. Germline V gives CDR1 SNHLY, CDR2 FYNNEI. This CDR3 comprises 15 residues. CDR3 sequence: CASRTGTGGQETQYF. In DNA, the CDR3 is TGTGCCAGCAGGACCGGGACAGGGGGGCAAGAGACCCAGTACTTC.

The chain couples TRBV11-1 to TRBJ2-7; D not resolved. Trimming shortened V by 2 bases and J by 3 bases, and 14 bases separated the two germline ends. Germline V lookup: CDR1 SGHAT, CDR2 FQDESV (reference sequence). This CDR3 region has 15 residues. CDR3 region: CASSLRVSRYYEQYF. The CDR3 coding sequence is TGTGCCAGCAGCTTAAGGGTATCTCGTTACTACGAGCAGTACTTC.

The V and J genes are TRBV24-1 and TRBJ2-3; no firm D call. Germline V gene data show CDR1 as KGHDR and CDR2 as SFDVKD. The ends were cut back, 4 bases at V and 4 bases at J, with 8 bases in the middle. The CDR3 has 13 residues. CDR3 in amino acids: CATSETGPDTQYF. The CDR3 nucleotides are TGTGCCACCAGTGAAACGGGCCCAGATACGCAGTATTTT.

The rearrangement links TRBV11-2 to TRBJ2-1, with D perhaps matching TRBD2 (5 bases). The CDR3 is 15 amino acids. V dropped 5 bases and J dropped 5 bases, with 16 bases sitting between them. Germline loops: CDR1 SGHAT, CDR2 FQNNGV. The CDR3 protein is CASSHLGAGDNEQFF. The CDR3 coding sequence is TGTGCCAGCAGCCACTTGGGAGCTGGAGACAATGAGCAGTTCTTC.

This clone was seen only once. The CDR3 coding sequence is TGTGCCAGCAGCCAAGAGGAGGACGGCTTCAATGAGCAGTTCTTC. The encoded protein is CASSQEEDGFNEQFF. The chain is built from TRBV4-2 and TRBJ2-1; D might be TRBD2 (5 bases). Between the trimmed V and J ends, which lost 0 bases and 6 bases, there was a span of 12 bases. CDR1 is LGHNA and CDR2 is YNFKEQ in the germline V gene. The CDR3 length is 15 residues.

The V and J genes are TRBV7-9 and TRBJ1-1; D gene ambiguous. Looked up from germline, CDR1 is SEHNR and CDR2 is FQNEAQ (reference sequence). The CDR3 is made up of 15 amino acids. V lost 1 base and J lost 0, with 9 bases in between. CDR3 in DNA: TGTGCCAGCAGCTTAGACGGAGGGATGAACACTGAAGCTTTCTTT. Translating it yields CASSLDGGMNTEAFF.

The V and J genes are TRBV9 and TRBJ2-1; TRBD1 might be the D (5 bases). V was clipped by 1 base and J by 7 bases, with 15 bases between them. The CDR3 is 15 residues long. The germline V gene encodes CDR1 SGDLS and CDR2 YYNGEE. Here the CDR3 DNA reads TGTGCCAGCAGCGTAACTTTGCAGGGAACAAATGAGCAGTTCTTC. Its protein is CASSVTLQGTNEQFF.

The chain has TRBV5-4 and TRBJ1-1; 11 nucleotides line up with TRBD1. V gave up 4 bases and J gave up 1 base; unmatched junction bases: 9. Per the germline V gene, CDR1 is SGHNT and CDR2 is YYREEE (reference sequence). The CDR3 runs to 17 residues. The CDR3 spells CASSRGQGALPNTEAFF. DNA of the CDR3: TGTGCCAGCAGCCGCGGACAGGGGGCTCTTCCGAACACTGAAGCTTTCTTT.

This clone was observed a single time. The chain combines TRBV28 with TRBJ1-4; 10 bases map to TRBD1. This CDR3 has 14 residues. V trimming: 9 bases; J trimming: 7 bases; junction bases outside the gene matches: 8. Germline V CDR1 and CDR2: MDHEN, SYDVKM. The chain's CDR3 is CASKTGGKGEKLFF. The CDR3, as DNA: TGTGCCAGTAAGACAGGGGGCAAAGGTGAAAAACTGTTTTTT. Full variable domain (rest looked up from reference TRBV28 and TRBJ1-4): DVKVTQSSRYLVKRTGEKVFLECVQDMDHENMFWYRQDPGLGLRLIYFSYDVKMKEKGDIPEGYSVSREKKERFSLILESASTNQTSMYLCASKTGGKGEKLFFGSGTQLSVL.

The V and J genes are TRBV6-2 or TRBV6-3 and TRBJ1-2, with 7 bases aligning to TRBD1. The CDR3 contains 15 residues. Losses at the gene ends were 5 bases for V and 4 bases for J; bases not matched to a gene: 10. Germline assignment: CDR1 MNHEY and CDR2 SVGEGT. CDR3 residues: CASSGHGTVRYGYTF. CDR3 nucleotides: TGTGCCAGCAGTGGTCACGGGACAGTCCGCTATGGCTACACCTTC.

V is TRBV30 and J is TRBJ2-7; TRBD1 is a possible D gene (6 bases). CDR1 is GTSNPN, CDR2 SVGIG, per germline (reference sequence). The CDR3 extends over 14 amino acids. V dropped 3 bases and J dropped 3 bases, with 15 bases sitting between them. This CDR3 reads CAWRAHTTGYEQYF. For the CDR3, the DNA is TGTGCCTGGAGAGCACACACGACAGGCTACGAGCAGTACTTC. Full variable domain (remainder filled in from reference TRBV30 and TRBJ2-7): SQTIHQWPATLVQPVGSPLSLECTVEGTSNPNLYWYRQAAGRGLQLLFYSVGIGQISSEVPQNLSASRPQDRQFILSSKKLLLSDSGFYLCAWRAHTTGYEQYFGPGTRLTVT.

The genes are TRBV6-6 and TRBJ1-2; 9 bases agree with TRBD1. V was clipped by 6 bases and J by 4 bases; unmatched bases: 6. Germline assignment: CDR1 MNHNY and CDR2 SVGAGI (reference sequence). The CDR3 runs to 14 residues. The CDR3 loop reads CASRTGTGSYGYTF. The DNA for the CDR3 is TGTGCCAGCAGAACCGGGACAGGGTCCTATGGCTACACCTTC.

The chain joins TRBV28 to TRBJ2-2; D tentatively reads TRBD1 or TRBD2 (5 bases each). CDR1 and CDR2 (germline): MDHEN, SYDVKM. This CDR3 spans 17 amino acids. The V gene lost 1 base and the J gene lost 7 bases, with 19 bases spanning the gap. CDR3 protein: CASSLFTMGRGIGELFF. CDR3 coding DNA: TGTGCCAGCAGTTTATTTACAATGGGACGAGGCATCGGGGAGCTGTTTTTT. The full variable domain, with the rest looked up from reference TRBV28 and TRBJ2-2, is DVKVTQSSRYLVKRTGEKVFLECVQDMDHENMFWYRQDPGLGLRLIYFSYDVKMKEKGDIPEGYSVSREKKERFSLILESASTNQTSMYLCASSLFTMGRGIGELFFGEGSRLTVL.

V gene TRBV25-1 combines with J gene TRBJ1-1; 7 nucleotides match TRBD1. The trim removed 3 bases at V and 11 bases at J, leaving 3 bases unmatched. CDR1 and CDR2 (germline): MGHDK, SYGVNS. The CDR3 is made up of 11 amino acids. CDR3 protein: CASSDYRGAFF. The CDR3 nucleotides read TGTGCCAGCAGTGATTACAGGGGTGCTTTCTTT.

This clone was found many times. J is TRBJ2-7 and V is TRBV6-1, with 7 bases fitting TRBD1. This CDR3 is 17 amino acids long. Per germline, CDR1 MNHNS and CDR2 SASEGT. Losses at the gene ends were 2 bases for V and 3 bases for J; bases not matched to a gene: 13. CDR3 nucleotide sequence: TGTGCCAGCAGTGAATCAGCAGGGGGATCTTCTAGCTACGAGCAGTACTTC. Translation: CASSESAGGSSSYEQYF.

This chain connects TRBV9 to TRBJ1-1; 10 nucleotides align to TRBD1. The length of the CDR3 is 14 residues. Per germline, CDR1 SGDLS and CDR2 YYNGEE. Germline trimming cut 0 bases from V and 4 bases from J; bases unmatched to any gene: 0. The CDR3 nucleotides are TGTGCCAGCAGCGTAGGGACAGGGGGCACTGAAGCTTTCTTT. Translation gives CASSVGTGGTEAFF.

The chain links TRBV5-3 to TRBJ1-4; D gene ambiguous. TRBV5-3 is an ORF for which the function is uncertain. The CDR3 totals 14 residues. V was pared by 1 base and J by 6 bases, with 10 bases between. The CDR3 DNA follows: TGTGCCAGAAGCTTGCTGCCCCAATATGAAAAACTGTTTTTT. Translated: CARSLLPQYEKLFF.